One and the same sample provided the 16 T cell receptor beta chains below, sequenced in a study of OX40 agonist ivuxolimab in advanced cancers. Sequencing used immunoSEQ multiplex PCR; TCRdb keeps in-frame clones, though not all of them. The sample has around 100,000 clones, approximately 90% seen once. Sequences were derived from CD4+ or CD8+ T cells sorted from blood, sampled in a trial of the OX40 agonist ivuxolimab. Receptors were obtained from an adult with an advanced solid tumor such as melanoma, head and neck, liver or kidney cancer.

This chain connects TRBV7-2 to TRBJ1-5, with a possible D match to TRBD1 (5 bases). Germline lookup yields CDR1 SGHTA and CDR2 FQGNSA. The V end was cut by 5 bases, the J end by 9 bases, with 11 bases between. The CDR3 spans 12 residues. The CDR3: CASSGGFGPQHF. In DNA, the CDR3 is TGTGCCAGCAGCGGGGGGTTTGGGCCCCAGCATTTT.

V and J are TRBV29-1 and TRBJ1-2, with D possibly TRBD1 on 5 matching bases. This CDR3 region has 11 residues. CDR1 SQVTM and CDR2 ANQGSEA come from the germline V gene. V lost 6 bases to trimming and J lost 8 bases, with 13 bases between them. In nucleotides, the CDR3 is TGCAGCGTGATGGGGGTCAGGGGCTACACCTTC. It codes for CSVMGVRGYTF. Together with reference TRBV29-1 and TRBJ1-2, the CDR3 gives the full variable domain: SAVISQKPSRDICQRGTSLTIQCQVDSQVTMMFWYRQQPGQSLTLIATANQGSEATYESGFVIDKFPISRPNLTFSTLTVSNMSPEDSSIYLCSVMGVRGYTFGSGTRLTVV.

The CDR3 DNA follows: TGTGCCAGTAGCCGGGGACCCAACACCGGGGAGCTGTTTTTT. Encoded protein: CASSRGPNTGELFF. V is TRBV19 and J is TRBJ2-2; possibly TRBD1 or TRBD2 for D (5 bases each). The CDR3 has 14 amino acids. The germline V gene encodes CDR1 LNHDA and CDR2 SQIVND (reference sequence). V gave up 6 bases and J gave up 2 bases, with 10 bases separating them.

The rearrangement joins TRBV9 to TRBJ1-4, with D tentatively TRBD1 (6 bases). The germline V gene encodes CDR1 SGDLS and CDR2 YYNGEE. There are 17 residues in the CDR3. Deletions cut 0 bases from V and 4 bases from J, with 16 bases between. The CDR3 loop reads CASSVDPPGGLNEKLFF. The CDR3, as DNA: TGTGCCAGCAGCGTAGATCCCCCCGGGGGGCTTAATGAAAAACTGTTTTTT.

The V call is TRBV10-2, the J call TRBJ2-7; D may be TRBD1 (5 bases). The CDR3 loop spans 14 amino acids. Germline V lookup: CDR1 WSHSY, CDR2 SAAADI. Trimming cost V 7 bases and J 4 bases, with 17 bases left between them. CDR3 region: CASKPAGLGYEQYF. The CDR3 DNA reads as TGCGCCAGCAAACCTGCAGGGTTGGGGTACGAGCAGTACTTC.

This chain connects TRBV6-5 to TRBJ1-4; D may be TRBD1 (6 bases). Germline CDR1 and CDR2: MNHEY and SVGAGI. The CDR3 totals 14 residues. V dropped 6 bases and J dropped 5 bases, with 13 bases sitting between them. CDR3 sequence reads: CASRPTGPNEKLFF. The CDR3 DNA reads as TGTGCCAGCAGACCCACAGGGCCAAATGAAAAACTGTTTTTT.

This rearrangement joins TRBV2 to TRBJ1-2; D gene ambiguous. Trimming shortened V by 1 base and J by 4 bases, and 10 bases separated the two germline ends. This CDR3 has 14 amino acids. From germline, CDR1 is SNHLY and CDR2 FYNNEI. This CDR3 is CASSEGAVVYGYTF. DNA for the CDR3: TGTGCCAGCAGTGAAGGGGCAGTTGTCTATGGCTACACCTTC.

This clone was observed a single time. J is TRBJ1-3 and V is TRBV13, with 7 positions matching TRBD1. This CDR3 is 16 amino acids long. Trimming cost V 6 bases and J 0 bases; bases outside gene matches: 8. Germline-derived CDR1 and CDR2 are PRHDT and FYEKMQ (reference sequence). DNA for the CDR3: TGTGCCAGCAGTTTCAGGGGGGGCCACTCTGGAAACACCATATATTTT. It encodes CASSFRGGHSGNTIYF.

This rearrangement joins TRBV11-3 to TRBJ2-1, with D hard to call. The CDR3 sequence is 13 residues long. V lost 1 base and J lost 5, with 6 bases in between. Germline V lookup: CDR1 SGHNT, CDR2 YENEEA. CDR3 in DNA: TGTGCCAGCAGCTTAGCCGCGAACAATGAGCAGTTCTTC. Translating gives CASSLAANNEQFF.

CDR3 sequence reads: CASSLDGTGYEQYF. DNA for the CDR3: TGCGCCAGCAGCTTGGACGGTACAGGTTACGAGCAGTACTTC. The chain joins TRBV5-1 to TRBJ2-7; D possibly corresponds to TRBD1 (5 bases). The CDR3 covers 14 residues. The V gene's germline CDR1 is SGHRS and CDR2 YFSETQ. V gave up 0 bases and J gave up 4 bases, with 11 bases separating them.

The chain carries TRBV6-1 and TRBJ2-3, with unresolved D. This CDR3 is 12 amino acids long. Germline assignment: CDR1 MNHNS and CDR2 SASEGT. V lost 4 bases and J 6 bases, leaving 8 bases between the germline ends. The CDR3 loop is CASSVPPDTQYF. The CDR3 bases are TGTGCCAGCAGTGTACCCCCCGATACGCAGTATTTT.

The gene calls are TRBV6-1 and TRBJ1-5, with D possibly matching TRBD1 (5 bases). This CDR3 region has 17 residues. V lost 0 bases to trimming and J lost 7 bases, with 19 bases between them. The germline gives CDR1 MNHNS, CDR2 SASEGT. The CDR3 protein is CASSEALGGALGQPQHF. The CDR3 DNA reads TGTGCCAGCAGTGAAGCTCTTGGAGGGGCCCTAGGCCAGCCCCAGCATTTT.

The chain combines TRBV5-5 with TRBJ1-3; D is undetermined. V lost 1 base and J lost 0, with 11 bases in between. Germline assignment: CDR1 SGHKS and CDR2 YYEKEE (reference sequence). This CDR3 has 16 residues. For the CDR3, the DNA is TGTGCCAGCAGCTTGCGGGAGACTCACTCTGGAAACACCATATATTTT. Translated, it gives CASSLRETHSGNTIYF. The complete variable domain, with remaining parts taken from reference TRBV5-5 and TRBJ1-3, reads DAGVTQSPTHLIKTRGQQVTLRCSPISGHKSVSWYQQVLGQGPQFIFQYYEKEERGRGNFPDRFSARQFPNYSSELNVNALLLGDSALYLCASSLRETHSGNTIYFGEGSWLTVV.

This rearrangement joins TRBV25-1 to TRBJ2-3, with 8 bases lining up with TRBD1. The J segment lost 5 bases and the V segment lost 2 bases, leaving 6 bases of the junction unmatched. In germline, CDR1 is MGHDK, CDR2 SYGVNS. This CDR3 contains 15 residues. In DNA form, the CDR3 reads TGTGCCAGCAGTGAAGGGACAGGCCCTATAGATACGCAGTATTTT. Protein sequence: CASSEGTGPIDTQYF.

J is TRBJ2-3 and V is TRBV9; maybe TRBD1 (6 bases). Germline CDR1 is SGDLS and CDR2 is YYNGEE. The V and J ends lost 6 bases and 3 bases respectively, with 17 bases between them. This CDR3 has 15 residues. The DNA of the CDR3 is TGTGCCAGCACTCCGACACCCACAGGGACAGATACGCAGTATTTT. Translated: CASTPTPTGTDTQYF.

The chain has TRBV2 and TRBJ2-3; D not certain. The CDR3 is 14 amino acids. Between the trimmed V and J ends, which lost 2 bases and 0 bases, there was a span of 6 bases. Germline CDR1 reads SNHLY; CDR2 reads FYNNEI. This CDR3 is CASSESPSTDTQYF. As DNA, the CDR3 is TGTGCCAGCAGTGAATCACCGAGCACAGATACGCAGTATTTT.